Below, 18 T cell receptor beta chains from the same sample are listed, as sequenced in a study of cytomegalovirus exposure and HLA in healthy donors. Researchers ran the PCR with 60 Vbeta and 13 Jbeta primers. Measured with immunoSEQ multiplex PCR; TCRdb has only the in-frame clones, and not every one. The table includes tens of thousands of clones, approximately 76% detected once. Specimen: PBMCs. These receptors came from a man in his fifties or sixties in good health and CMV-seronegative.

Comments on this clone: A read error may produce the germline difference seen at one junction end. The chain couples TRBV7-7 to TRBJ2-1, with 10 bases aligning to TRBD2. This CDR3 is built from 15 residues. Germline loops: CDR1 SSHAT, CDR2 FNYEAQ (reference sequence). CDR3 DNA: TGTGCTAGCAGCTATAGCGGGGGGCCCTACAATGAGCAGTTCTTC. This gives the protein CASSYSGGPYNEQFF. The variable domain in full, completed from reference TRBV7-7 and TRBJ2-1, reads GAGVSQSPRYKVTKRGQDVTLRCDPISSHATLYWYQQALGQGPEFLTYFNYEAQPDKSGLPSDRFSAERPEGSISTLTIQRTEQRDSAMYRCASSYSGGPYNEQFFGPGTRLTVL.

The V call is TRBV5-1, the J call TRBJ2-7; possible D gene TRBD1, 6 bases. Germline CDR1 is SGHRS and CDR2 is YFSETQ. CDR3 length equals 14 residues. Trimming removed 0 bases from V and 2 bases from J, with 9 bases in between. CDR3 sequence: CASSLEDSPYEQYF. As DNA, the CDR3 is TGCGCCAGCAGCTTGGAGGACAGCCCCTACGAGCAGTACTTC.

The rearrangement uses TRBV5-8 and TRBJ2-5; TRBD1 agrees at 7 bases. The germline V gene has CDR1 SGHTS and CDR2 YDEGEE. This CDR3 has 14 residues. Unmatched junction bases numbered 10, after V lost 8 bases and J lost 3 bases. The CDR3, as DNA: TGTGCCAGTAATCTTTTAGGGGGCGAAGAGACCCAGTACTTC. Its protein product is CASNLLGGEETQYF.

V and J are TRBV7-3 and TRBJ2-5, with 16 bases aligning to TRBD2. Germline loops: CDR1 SGHTA, CDR2 FQGTGA. V shed 5 bases and J 0 bases; nucleotides not matched to a gene: 12. This CDR3 comprises 20 residues. The CDR3 DNA is TGTGCCAGCAGCGTACGACCGGGACTAGCGGGGGGGCTAGACCAAGAGACCCAGTACTTC. It encodes CASSVRPGLAGGLDQETQYF.

The genes are TRBV6-4 and TRBJ1-1; D call uncertain. CDR1 MRHNA and CDR2 SNTAGT come from the germline V gene. V dropped 0 bases and J dropped 5 bases, with 13 bases sitting between them. This CDR3 region has 15 residues. The CDR3 DNA is TGTGCCAGCAGTGACTCGGGGAAGGGCGGGACTGAAGCTTTCTTT. Residues: CASSDSGKGGTEAFF.

This chain links TRBV5-4 with TRBJ2-7; 8 bases align to TRBD2. The CDR3 length is 13 residues. With 9 bases clipped from V and 2 bases from J, the junction kept 7 bases outside the gene matches. CDR1 is SGHNT and CDR2 is YYREEE in the germline V gene (reference sequence). The CDR3 nucleotides read TGTGCCACCGCTAGCGGGTCGGCCTACGAGCAGTACTTC. Protein: CATASGSAYEQYF.

The CDR3 loop reads CASSLARPGRDEQYF. In nucleotides, the CDR3 is TGCGCCAGCAGCTTGGCCCGGCCAGGGCGTGACGAGCAGTACTTC. The V gene is TRBV5-1, the J gene TRBJ2-7, with D maybe TRBD1 (5 bases). CDR3 length: 15 amino acids. Deletions cut 0 bases from V and 5 bases from J, with 15 bases between. CDR1 and CDR2 (germline): SGHRS, YFSETQ.

This clone occurred a few times. The rearrangement links TRBV10-2 to TRBJ1-2; D gene ambiguous. Trimming left V 7 bases short and J 2 bases short, with 11 bases between. The CDR3 covers 13 residues. CDR1 WSHSY and CDR2 SAAADI come from the germline V gene. CDR3: CASMSNLNYGYTF. In DNA, the CDR3 is TGCGCCAGCATGAGTAACCTCAACTATGGCTACACCTTC.

This clone came up a few times. The genes are TRBV7-9 and TRBJ2-7; 8 nucleotides line up with TRBD1. Germline V gene sequence: CDR1 SEHNR, CDR2 FQNEAQ (reference sequence). Trimming took 0 bases from V and 3 from J; bases not matched to a gene: 4. The CDR3 loop spans 15 amino acids. The CDR3 is CASSLASDRGYEQYF. The DNA of the CDR3 is TGTGCCAGCAGCTTAGCCAGCGACAGGGGCTACGAGCAGTACTTC.

The chain couples TRBV5-1 to TRBJ2-3; D is uncertain. The CDR3 loop spans 13 amino acids. The ends were cut back, 0 bases at V and 3 bases at J, with 5 bases in the middle. CDR1 is SGHRS, CDR2 YFSETQ, per germline. The CDR3 coding sequence is TGCGCCAGCAGCTTGGCCAGGACAGATACGCAGTATTTT. Translation gives CASSLARTDTQYF.

The chain employs TRBV29-1 and TRBJ2-1; 8 bases match TRBD1. The CDR3 sequence is 14 residues long. J was trimmed by 0 bases and V by 6 bases; bases with no gene match: 4. The germline V gene has CDR1 SQVTM and CDR2 ANQGSEA. The CDR3 DNA reads as TGCAGCGTCGGTGACAGGGGCTCCTACAATGAGCAGTTCTTC. Amino acids: CSVGDRGSYNEQFF.

The genes are TRBV10-3 and TRBJ2-1, with TRBD2 identical over 13 bases. V gave up 6 bases and J gave up 7 bases; unmatched junction bases: 3. Germline V gene lookup returns CDR1 ENHRY and CDR2 SYGVKD. CDR3 size: 14 residues. DNA for the CDR3: TGTGCCATCAGAACTAGCGGGGGGGGAAATGAGCAGTTCTTC. It yields the protein CAIRTSGGGNEQFF.

J is TRBJ2-7 and V is TRBV5-6; the D is unclear. The CDR3 length is 13 residues. Germline V gene sequence: CDR1 SGHDT, CDR2 YYEEEE. Deletions cut 3 bases from V and 0 bases from J, with 7 bases between. The CDR3, as DNA: TGTGCCAGCAGCTCAGGTAGCTCCTACGAGCAGTACTTC. Translation: CASSSGSSYEQYF.

This clone was recorded only once. This chain uses TRBV7-9 with TRBJ1-1, with 11 nucleotides matching TRBD1. Trimming removed 4 bases from V and 5 bases from J; junction bases left unmatched: 9. Germline loops: CDR1 SEHNR, CDR2 FQNEAQ (reference sequence). The CDR3 totals 16 residues. DNA of the CDR3: TGTGCCAGCAGCTCCACCCCGGGACAGGGGGGAACTGAAGCTTTCTTT. Translated: CASSSTPGQGGTEAFF.

The V and J genes are TRBV5-4 and TRBJ1-6, with D maybe TRBD1 (5 bases). V was cut by 6 bases and J by 6 bases, with 13 bases left in between. CDR1 is SGHNT and CDR2 is YYREEE in the germline V gene (reference sequence). This CDR3 is 14 amino acids long. CDR3 sequence: CASTSERGNSPLHF. The CDR3 region has the DNA TGTGCCAGCACCTCAGAAAGGGGTAATTCACCCCTCCACTTT.

This sequence joins TRBV11-3 and TRBJ2-1, with 7 bases that match TRBD2. CDR3 length: 16 amino acids. Germline loops: CDR1 SGHNT, CDR2 YENEEA. Trimming cost V 5 bases and J 7 bases; bases outside gene matches: 14. CDR3 sequence (DNA): TGTGCCAGCAGCGATCGACGATCCCGGGGGGTGAATGAGCAGTTCTTC. Protein sequence: CASSDRRSRGVNEQFF.

The chain carries TRBV2 and TRBJ1-1, with 9 nucleotides matching TRBD1. CDR1 is SNHLY, CDR2 FYNNEI, per germline. This CDR3 region has 15 residues. V trimming: 4 bases; J trimming: 1 base; junction bases outside the gene matches: 4. The CDR3 bases are TGTGCCAGCAGTGGAGTGGGACAGGGGAACACTGAAGCTTTCTTT. Translating gives CASSGVGQGNTEAFF. The whole variable domain, remainder taken from reference TRBV2 and TRBJ1-1, is EPEVTQTPSHQVTQMGQEVILRCVPISNHLYFYWYRQILGQKVEFLVSFYNNEISEKSEIFDDQFSVERPDGSNFTLKIRSTKLEDSAMYFCASSGVGQGNTEAFFGQGTRLTVV.

V and J are TRBV19 and TRBJ2-5, with 13 positions matching TRBD2. CDR3 length: 15 residues. Germline CDR1 is LNHDA and CDR2 is SQIVND (reference sequence). Germline trimming cut 5 bases from V and 4 bases from J; bases unmatched to any gene: 4. The CDR3 bases are TGTGCCAGTAGTGAGGGACTAGCGGGGACAGAGACCCAGTACTTC. This translates into CASSEGLAGTETQYF.